This T cell receptor (beta chain) was identified during a study of T cell responses to AZD1222 COVID-19 vaccine. General study results and limits: Across the whole spike, CD4 TCRs peaked at regions 160-218 and 743-854. Females outnumbered males among donors, who were mostly white British; clonal diversity was possibly underestimated.

Germline CDR1 is LNHDA and CDR2 is SQIVND (reference sequence). V was clipped by 2 bases and J by 0 bases, with 11 bases between them. The length of the CDR3 is 15 residues. Worth noting for this clone: The antigen is undetermined.

Here immunoSEQ multiplex PCR was the method, and the copy in TCRdb shows in-frame clones only, minus some. The sample records some 200,000 clones, approximately 89% being singletons. Analyses pooled second doses at about 4 or about 12 weeks. The chain joins TRBV19 to TRBJ2-7; tentative D call: TRBD2 (5 bases). The receptor comes from an adult who received the AZD1222 COVID-19 vaccine. This specimen was peripheral blood, taken 28 days after the second AZD1222 dose. CDR3 sequence reads: CASSIYGGFSYEQYF. CDR3 DNA: TGTGCCAGTAGTATATATGGCGGGTTCTCCTACGAGCAGTACTTC.